Shown below are 25 T cell receptor beta chains from a single sample sequenced in a study of T cells in Graves' hyperthyroidism and ophthalmopathy (dated by TCRdb to about 2019). Libraries were made using multiplex PCR. The sequencer listed for this sample is Illumina HiSeq 2000. The TCR beta CDR3 regions were amplified from the RNA transcripts. A first-round RT-PCR of the TCR CDR3 used the HTBI primer set with the Qiagen OneStep RT-PCR kit. Using fastp trimming at Q25 and MiXCR clonotype assembly, TCRdb reanalyzed the public sequencing data and kept in-frame beta chains. A single entry per CDR3 protein holds the most common genes and DNA from its merged rows. The sample table lists about 360,000 distinct CDR3 sequences, around 13% of them with a count of one. 9.2% of the sample rests with the top ten. Specimen: blood. The receptor set was obtained from a woman aged 18-29 years with Graves' hyperthyroidism.

Of note for this clonotype: A much larger clone sits a single nucleotide away, making a read error possible. Since the CDR3 does not end with the conserved phenylalanine or tryptophan, this likely comes from a read error. The V call is TRBV14, the J call TRBJ2-1; D unclear. This CDR3 comprises 14 residues. Germline V gene sequence: CDR1 SGHDN, CDR2 FVKESK. The ends were cut back, 1 base at V and 4 bases at J, with 8 bases in the middle. The CDR3 spells CASSQVAVYNEQFS. CDR3 sequence (DNA): TGTGCCAGCAGCCAAGTGGCGGTTTACAATGAGCAGTTCTCC.

This clonotype was seen ten or more times. The V gene is TRBV7-9, the J gene TRBJ2-7; TRBD1 matches 8 bases. Unmatched junction bases numbered 6, after V lost 5 bases and J lost 6 bases. CDR3 size: 13 residues. Germline V gene sequence: CDR1 SEHNR, CDR2 FQNEAQ (reference sequence). CDR3 amino acids: CASSLGQGREQYF. The CDR3 coding sequence is TGTGCCAGCAGCCTCGGACAGGGACGCGAGCAGTACTTC.

This clonotype came up many times. The gene calls are TRBV12-3 or TRBV12-4 and TRBJ1-1; D is uncertain. This CDR3 has 16 residues. V lost 1 base and J 0 bases, leaving 12 bases between the germline ends. CDR3: CASSLVGSGLNTEAFF. The CDR3 DNA is TGTGCCAGCAGTTTAGTCGGGTCGGGCCTGAACACTGAAGCTTTCTTT.

In its sample, this clonotype was seen many times. The chain uses TRBV20-1 and TRBJ1-6, with unresolved D. Germline V gene lookup returns CDR1 DFQATT and CDR2 SNEGSKA (reference sequence). This CDR3 region has 14 residues. V lost 3 bases and J lost 6, with 12 bases in between. CDR3 sequence (DNA): TGCAGTGCTAGGGTTTGGGAGTCTAATTCACCCCTCCACTTT. It translates to CSARVWESNSPLHF.

At least ten counts were recorded for this clonotype. This chain connects TRBV2 to TRBJ1-1, with TRBD1 matching 7 bases. Germline loops: CDR1 SNHLY, CDR2 FYNNEI. There are 14 residues in the CDR3. J lost 3 bases, V lost 7 bases, and 8 bases had no gene match. In DNA, the CDR3 is TGTGCCAGCATGAGCCGGGACAGCTACACTGAAGCTTTCTTT. Protein: CASMSRDSYTEAFF.

This rearrangement joins TRBV5-1 to TRBJ2-3, with D tentatively TRBD1 (5 bases). V lost 0 bases, J lost 3 bases, and 14 bases lay in between. This CDR3 is built from 16 residues. CDR1 is SGHRS, CDR2 YFSETQ, per germline. The DNA of the CDR3 is TGCGCCAGCAGCTTGGGGATACAGGTGCAAACAGATACGCAGTATTTT. It yields the protein CASSLGIQVQTDTQYF.

Ten or more counts support this clonotype. The chain joins TRBV2 to TRBJ2-3; perhaps TRBD2 as D (6 bases). The CDR3 consists of 15 residues. With 7 bases removed from V and 0 bases from J, the gap between germline ends came to 14 bases. The germline gives CDR1 SNHLY, CDR2 FYNNEI. This chain's CDR3 is CASKPPGTSTDTQYF. In DNA, the CDR3 is TGTGCCAGCAAACCCCCCGGGACTAGCACAGATACGCAGTATTTT.

This clonotype came up a few times. The CDR3 loop is CAISESGRRQNTIYF. The CDR3 nucleotides read TGTGCCATCAGTGAATCAGGCCGAAGACAAAACACCATATATTTT. The rearrangement joins TRBV10-3 to TRBJ1-3; D remains ambiguous. V was clipped by 3 bases and J by 6 bases, with 15 bases between them. Germline V gene data show CDR1 as ENHRY and CDR2 as SYGVKD. CDR3 length: 15 residues.

This clonotype was seen at least ten times. V is TRBV12-3 or TRBV12-4 and J is TRBJ1-2; D uncertain. This CDR3 has 11 residues. Trimming left V 1 base short and J 8 bases short, with 5 bases between. The CDR3 is CASSLGVGYTF. CDR3 sequence (DNA): TGTGCCAGCAGTTTAGGAGTAGGCTACACCTTC.

This clonotype was recorded at least ten times. This CDR3 is CASSRDRVSNQPQHF. CDR3 DNA sequence: TGTGCCAGCAGCCGGGACAGGGTTAGCAATCAGCCCCAGCATTTT. J is TRBJ1-5 and V is TRBV12-3 or TRBV12-4, with 9 positions matching TRBD1. Trimming took 6 bases from V and 0 from J; bases not matched to a gene: 3. This CDR3 has 15 residues.

A note on this clonotype: Given a much more abundant clone one base away, this may be a read error. The J gene is TRBJ2-1, the V gene TRBV3-1; 8 bases fit TRBD2. The CDR3 runs 17 residues. Germline V gives CDR1 LGHDT, CDR2 YNNKEL (reference sequence). Here the CDR3 DNA reads TGTGCCAGCAGCTTAGCAGTAATAGCGGGGTCCTACAATGAGCAGATCTTC. This gives the protein CASSLAVIAGSYNEQIF.

This clonotype has ten or more counts. The chain combines TRBV20-1 with TRBJ2-7; perhaps TRBD2 as D (5 bases). V was clipped by 6 bases and J by 2 bases, with 14 bases between them. The CDR3 sequence is 13 residues long. CDR1 DFQATT and CDR2 SNEGSKA come from the germline V gene (reference sequence). The CDR3 nucleotides are TGCAGTGCCCGTCGGGGTGAAGCCTACGAGCAGTACTTC. This gives the protein CSARRGEAYEQYF.

In this sample, this clonotype turned up many times. The CDR3 is CASSPKGPSREQYF. The DNA of the CDR3 is TGTGCCAGCAGCCCTAAGGGGCCCAGCCGGGAGCAGTACTTC. This rearrangement joins TRBV27 to TRBJ2-7, with a weak D call TRBD1 (5 bases). V was shortened by 6 bases and J by 7 bases, with 19 bases between the two germline ends. The germline CDR1 and CDR2 sequences are MNHEY and SMNVEV (reference sequence). The CDR3 has 14 amino acids.

The rearrangement links TRBV25-1 to TRBJ2-1, with D uncertain. V shed 1 base and J shed 1 base, with 8 bases lying between them. Germline CDR1 MGHDK, CDR2 SYGVNS. The CDR3 is 15 residues long. The CDR3 sequence is CASSEFLGSYNEQFF. The CDR3, as DNA: TGTGCCAGCAGTGAATTTTTGGGATCCTACAATGAGCAGTTCTTC. Drawing the rest from reference TRBV25-1 and TRBJ2-1, the complete variable domain is EADIYQTPRYLVIGTGKKITLECSQTMGHDKMYWYQQDPGMELHLIHYSYGVNSTEKGDLSSESTVSRIRTEHFPLTLESARPSHTSQYLCASSEFLGSYNEQFFGPGTRLTVL.

This clonotype was counted many times. The V and J genes are TRBV30 and TRBJ2-7, with D uncertain. CDR3 length equals 13 residues. Trimming stripped 1 base from V and 2 bases from J, with 9 bases between. CDR1 GTSNPN and CDR2 SVGIG come from the germline V gene (reference sequence). In nucleotides, the CDR3 is TGTGCCTGGAGTGCCGGGTCGACCTACGAGCAGTACTTC. Encoded protein: CAWSAGSTYEQYF.

This clonotype has at least ten counts. The chain has TRBV18 and TRBJ2-7; 11 bases map to TRBD2. Germline CDR1 and CDR2: KGHSH and LQKENI. With V trimmed by 4 bases and J by 0 bases, 2 bases remained unmatched. CDR3 length: 15 amino acids. This CDR3 is CASSLGLAVSYEQYF. The CDR3 DNA reads as TGTGCCAGCTCACTGGGACTAGCGGTCTCCTACGAGCAGTACTTC.

This clonotype was found many times. The chain joins TRBV4-1 to TRBJ2-1; no reliable D call. Germline V gives CDR1 MGHRA, CDR2 YSYEKL. This CDR3 is built from 15 residues. Between the trimmed V and J ends, which lost 0 bases and 9 bases, there was a span of 15 bases. The CDR3 reads CASSQDERFWSEQFF. The CDR3 bases are TGCGCCAGCAGCCAAGATGAGAGGTTTTGGAGTGAGCAGTTCTTC.

This clonotype was seen many times. The chain is built from TRBV7-2 and TRBJ1-1; a possible D gene is TRBD1 (5 bases). V lost 5 bases and J lost 2, with 24 bases in between. Looked up from germline, CDR1 is SGHTA and CDR2 is FQGNSA. The length of the CDR3 is 18 residues. The CDR3 here is CASSHYMGRGLGNTEAFF. DNA for the CDR3: TGTGCCAGCAGCCACTATATGGGGCGAGGGCTGGGAAACACTGAAGCTTTCTTT.

This clonotype was picked up a small number of times. The chain carries TRBV28 and TRBJ1-3; 10 nucleotides agree with TRBD1. Germline V gene data show CDR1 as MDHEN and CDR2 as SYDVKM. The V segment lost 6 bases and the J segment 5 bases; nucleotides outside the gene matches: 4. The CDR3 consists of 14 residues. CDR3 coding DNA: TGTGCCAGCAGCCGGGACAGGGGCCGAAACACCATATATTTT. Translating gives CASSRDRGRNTIYF. The variable domain in full, completed from reference TRBV28 and TRBJ1-3, reads DVKVTQSSRYLVKRTGEKVFLECVQDMDHENMFWYRQDPGLGLRLIYFSYDVKMKEKGDIPEGYSVSREKKERFSLILESASTNQTSMYLCASSRDRGRNTIYFGEGSWLTVV.

This clonotype was seen many times. CDR3 nucleotides: TGTGCCAGCAGTTCCAGGGAGGGGGGGTTTGGAAACACCATATATTTT. It is translated as CASSSREGGFGNTIYF. The J gene is TRBJ1-3, the V gene TRBV28, with a tentative D call TRBD1 (6 bases). This CDR3 comprises 16 residues. Germline V CDR1 and CDR2: MDHEN, SYDVKM. V shed 4 bases and J shed 3 bases, with 16 bases lying between them.

The V gene is TRBV19, the J gene TRBJ2-1; D gene ambiguous. Germline assignment: CDR1 LNHDA and CDR2 SQIVND (reference sequence). V was pared by 6 bases and J by 0 bases, with 9 bases between. CDR3 length: 14 amino acids. CDR3 loop: CASRNRGSYNEQFF. DNA for the CDR3: TGTGCCAGTAGAAATCGCGGCTCCTACAATGAGCAGTTCTTC.

In its sample, this clonotype was seen many times. This chain uses TRBV2 with TRBJ2-1; the D is unclear. V lost 6 bases to trimming and J lost 8 bases, with 5 bases between them. The CDR3 covers 10 residues. Germline V gives CDR1 SNHLY, CDR2 FYNNEI. The DNA of the CDR3 is TGTGCCAGCAGGCGCGATGAGCAGTTCTTC. Translation: CASRRDEQFF.

This clonotype appeared many times. V usage is TRBV30 and J usage is TRBJ2-5; D is unresolved. The V gene's germline CDR1 is GTSNPN and CDR2 SVGIG (reference sequence). CDR3 length: 16 residues. V lost 4 bases, J lost 5 bases, and 23 bases lay in between. This CDR3 is CAWTLPPNVPGETQYF. The CDR3 nucleotides are TGTGCCTGGACTCTCCCTCCAAATGTACCTGGGGAGACCCAGTACTTC.

This clonotype was detected many times. The V gene is TRBV20-1, the J gene TRBJ1-1; 7 bases align to TRBD1. The CDR3 contains 15 residues. Trimming removed 1 base from V and 3 bases from J; junction bases left unmatched: 8. Germline CDR1 reads DFQATT; CDR2 reads SNEGSKA (reference sequence). Written as DNA, the CDR3 is TGCAGTGCTAGAGGTAAAACAGGGGCCTACACTGAAGCTTTCTTT. Encoded protein: CSARGKTGAYTEAFF.

This clonotype was counted a few times. The V and J genes are TRBV2 and TRBJ2-2, with D tentatively TRBD2 (5 bases). This CDR3 spans 14 amino acids. Trimming stripped 10 bases from V and 0 bases from J, with 12 bases between. Germline CDR1 and CDR2: SNHLY and FYNNEI. CDR3 bases: TGTGCCACCCAGCGGTCACCGAACACCGGGGAGCTGTTTTTT. Encoded protein: CATQRSPNTGELFF.